What follows describes a single TCR beta chain. Its antigen is not identified. TCRdb called the RT-PCR reads again in MiXCR, with one record for every CDR3 protein. The sample lists more than 400,000 distinct CDR3 sequences, approximately 7.3% occurring once. The source of the sample is a study of response to subunit inactivated influenza vaccine. The CDR3 sequence is 15 residues long. Germline V gene data show CDR1 as SGHAT and CDR2 as FQNNGV. Trimming pared 5 bases from V and 0 bases from J, leaving 13 bases between. Study-wide results and limits: A suggestion made by the authors is that each seasonal influenza vaccination recruits few new T cells.

The TCR comes from a man between 50 and 69 years old who received an inactivated influenza vaccine. The chain has TRBV11-2 and TRBJ1-1; no reliable D call. The sample was PBMCs from blood, taken around 25 months after vaccination. Written as DNA, the CDR3 is TGTGCCAGCAGCGGGAAGGGAGGTATGAACACTGAAGCTTTCTTT. Translating it yields CASSGKGGMNTEAFF.